At least ten counts were recorded for the clone carrying this T cell receptor (beta chain). Its antigen is not known. This specimen belongs to a study of T cell repertoires in cytomegalovirus infection. Study in general: An indication of both CMV infection and matching HLA type came from public TCR beta signatures. Notes on the study in general: HLA-C-restricted CMV clonotypes gave the most frequent clonotype in two of eight donors.

This CDR3 contains 15 residues. The V end was cut by 3 bases, the J end by 3 bases, with 17 bases between. CDR1 is SQVTM and CDR2 is ANQGSEA in the germline V gene. Via MiXCR, TCRdb re-called the reads, giving one row per CDR3 protein. Among 130,000 or so distinct CDR3 sequences listed, 5% to 6.5% were seen once. The receptor's source is a human donor in good health (CMV status not recorded). Some clones in this sample may be carry-over from other donors' samples. The specimen sequenced was PBMCs. The chain combines TRBV29-1 with TRBJ1-2, with D possibly TRBD1 on 5 matching bases. In DNA, the CDR3 is TGCAGCGTTGAGGGGGTCGGGGACGGGGACTATGGCTACACCTTC. The encoded protein is CSVEGVGDGDYGYTF. The variable domain in full, with the rest retrieved from reference TRBV29-1 and TRBJ1-2, is SAVISQKPSRDICQRGTSLTIQCQVDSQVTMMFWYRQQPGQSLTLIATANQGSEATYESGFVIDKFPISRPNLTFSTLTVSNMSPEDSSIYLCSVEGVGDGDYGYTFGSGTRLTVV.